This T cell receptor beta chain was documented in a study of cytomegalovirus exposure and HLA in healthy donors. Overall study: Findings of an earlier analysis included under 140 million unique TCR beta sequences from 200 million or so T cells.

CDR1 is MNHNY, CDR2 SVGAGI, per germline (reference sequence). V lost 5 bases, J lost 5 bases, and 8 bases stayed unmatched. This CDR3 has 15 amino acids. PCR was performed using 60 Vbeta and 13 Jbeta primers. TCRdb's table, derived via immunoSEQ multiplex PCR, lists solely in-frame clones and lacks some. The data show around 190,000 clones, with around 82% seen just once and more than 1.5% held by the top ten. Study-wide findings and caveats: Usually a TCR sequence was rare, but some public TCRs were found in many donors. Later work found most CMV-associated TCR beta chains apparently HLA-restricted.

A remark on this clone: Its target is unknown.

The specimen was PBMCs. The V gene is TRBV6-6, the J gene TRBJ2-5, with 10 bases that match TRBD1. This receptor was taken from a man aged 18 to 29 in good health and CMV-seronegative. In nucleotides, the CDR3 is TGTGCCAGCAGTATACGGACAGGGGGAGAGGAGACCCAGTACTTC. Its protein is CASSIRTGGEETQYF.